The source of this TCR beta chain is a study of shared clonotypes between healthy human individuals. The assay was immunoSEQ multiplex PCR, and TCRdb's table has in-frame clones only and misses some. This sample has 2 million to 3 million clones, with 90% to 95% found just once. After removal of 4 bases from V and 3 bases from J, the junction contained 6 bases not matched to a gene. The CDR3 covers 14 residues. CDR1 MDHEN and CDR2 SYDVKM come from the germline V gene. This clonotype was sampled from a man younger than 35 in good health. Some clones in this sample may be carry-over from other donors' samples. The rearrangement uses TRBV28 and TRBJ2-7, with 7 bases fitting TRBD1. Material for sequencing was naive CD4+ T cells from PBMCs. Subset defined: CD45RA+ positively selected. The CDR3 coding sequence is TGTGCCAGCAGTTCCCCGACAGGGAACTACGAGCAGTACTTC. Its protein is CASSSPTGNYEQYF.